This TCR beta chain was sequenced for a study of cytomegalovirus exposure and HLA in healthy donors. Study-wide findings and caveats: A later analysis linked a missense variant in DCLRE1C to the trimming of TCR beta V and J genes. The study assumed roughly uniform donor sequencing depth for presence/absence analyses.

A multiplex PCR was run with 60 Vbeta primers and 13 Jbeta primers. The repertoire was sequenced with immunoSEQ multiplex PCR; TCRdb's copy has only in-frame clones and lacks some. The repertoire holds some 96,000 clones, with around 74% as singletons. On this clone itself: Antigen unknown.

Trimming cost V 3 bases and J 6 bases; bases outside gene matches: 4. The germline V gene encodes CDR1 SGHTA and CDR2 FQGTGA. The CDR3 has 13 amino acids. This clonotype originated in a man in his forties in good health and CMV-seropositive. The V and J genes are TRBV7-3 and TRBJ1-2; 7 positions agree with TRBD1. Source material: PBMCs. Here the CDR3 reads CASSLDRRNGYTF. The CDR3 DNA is TGTGCCAGCAGCTTGGACAGGCGAAATGGCTACACCTTC.